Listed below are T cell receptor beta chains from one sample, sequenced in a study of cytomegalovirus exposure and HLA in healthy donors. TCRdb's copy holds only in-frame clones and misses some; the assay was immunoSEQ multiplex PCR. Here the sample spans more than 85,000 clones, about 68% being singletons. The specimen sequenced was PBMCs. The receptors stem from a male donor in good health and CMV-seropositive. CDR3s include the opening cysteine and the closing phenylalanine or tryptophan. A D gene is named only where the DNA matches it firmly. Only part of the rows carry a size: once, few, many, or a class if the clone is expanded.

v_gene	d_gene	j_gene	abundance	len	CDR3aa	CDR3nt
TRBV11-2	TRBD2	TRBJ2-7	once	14	CASSFLAGKVEQYF	TGTGCCAGCAGCTTTCTAGCGGGGAAGGTGGAGCAGTACTTC
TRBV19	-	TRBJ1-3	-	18	CASQPSHGIAYSGNTIYF	TGTGCCAGTCAACCTTCCCACGGTATCGCGTACTCTGGAAACACCATATATTTT
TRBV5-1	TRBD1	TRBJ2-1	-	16	CASSPTSTGSGSEQFF	TGCGCCAGCAGCCCCACATCGACAGGGTCGGGCAGTGAGCAGTTCTTC
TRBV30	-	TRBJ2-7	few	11	CAGRGSYEQYF	TGTGCCGGCCGCGGGTCCTACGAGCAGTACTTC
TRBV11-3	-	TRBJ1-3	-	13	CASSSSSGNTIYF	TGTGCCAGCAGCTCCAGTTCTGGAAACACCATATATTTT
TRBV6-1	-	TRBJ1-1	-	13	CASSNTGTAEAFF	TGTGCCAGCAGTAACACAGGGACGGCTGAAGCTTTCTTT
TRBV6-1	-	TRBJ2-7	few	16	CASSEGRTSLTYEQYF	TGTGCCAGCAGTGAAGGTCGAACATCCCTCACCTACGAGCAGTACTTC
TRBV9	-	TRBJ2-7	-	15	CASSVGPGRSYEQYF	TGTGCCAGCAGCGTAGGCCCGGGAAGGAGCTACGAGCAGTACTTC
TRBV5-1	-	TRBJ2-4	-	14	CASSLDRTKNIQYF	TGCGCCAGCAGCTTGGACAGGACCAAAAACATTCAGTACTTC
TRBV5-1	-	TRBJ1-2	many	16	CASSPEPTGINYGYTF	TGCGCCAGCAGCCCAGAACCGACAGGCATAAACTATGGCTACACCTTC
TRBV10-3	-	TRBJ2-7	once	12	CATRPQAYEQYF	TGTGCCACCAGGCCACAGGCCTACGAGCAGTACTTC
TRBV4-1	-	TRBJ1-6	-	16	CASSQDGGMGNSPLHF	TGCGCCAGCAGCCAAGATGGGGGCATGGGAAATTCACCCCTCCACTTT
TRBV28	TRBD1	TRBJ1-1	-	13	CASTVRDRGEAFF	TGTGCCAGCACCGTACGGGACAGGGGAGAAGCTTTCTTT
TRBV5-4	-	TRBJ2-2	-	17	CASSLIVSSANTGELFF	TGTGCCAGCAGCTTGATTGTCAGTTCAGCGAACACCGGGGAGCTGTTTTTT
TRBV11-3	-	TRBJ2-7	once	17	CASSQTFGTETSYEQYF	TGTGCCAGCAGCCAGACCTTCGGGACTGAGACCTCCTACGAGCAGTACTTC
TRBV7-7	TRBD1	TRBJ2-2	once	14	CASSRTGGSGELFF	TGTGCTAGCAGCCGTACAGGGGGCTCCGGGGAGCTGTTTTTT
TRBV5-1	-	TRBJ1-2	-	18	CASSVLTGTPDSPIDYTF	TGCGCCAGCAGCGTACTAACAGGGACCCCGGACTCCCCTATTGACTACACCTTC
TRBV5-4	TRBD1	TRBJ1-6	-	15	CASTIKTGSGSPLHF	TGTGCCAGCACCATCAAGACAGGGTCGGGATCACCCCTCCACTTT
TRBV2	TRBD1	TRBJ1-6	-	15	CASSVGGTGNSPLHF	TGTGCCAGCAGTGTGGGAGGGACAGGGAATTCACCCCTCCACTTT
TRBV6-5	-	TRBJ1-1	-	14	CASSYREGLGEAFF	TGTGCCAGCAGTTACCGGGAGGGATTGGGTGAAGCTTTCTTT
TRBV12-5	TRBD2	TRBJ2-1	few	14	CASGSGGDYNEQFF	TGTGCTAGTGGTAGCGGGGGGGACTACAATGAGCAGTTCTTC
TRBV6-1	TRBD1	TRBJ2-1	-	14	CASLWTGPYNEQFF	TGTGCCAGCCTTTGGACAGGGCCCTACAATGAGCAGTTCTTC
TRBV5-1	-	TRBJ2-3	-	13	CASSSEGAVTQYF	TGCGCCAGCAGCTCGGAGGGGGCCGTTACGCAGTATTTT
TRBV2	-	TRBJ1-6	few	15	CASSATRDTRCALHF	TGTGCCAGCAGTGCAACCCGGGACACCCGGTGTGCCCTCCACTTT
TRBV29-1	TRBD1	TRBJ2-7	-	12	CSVIQGSYEQYF	TGCAGCGTCATACAGGGGTCCTACGAGCAGTACTTC
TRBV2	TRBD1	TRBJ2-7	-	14	CASMQGQGNYEQYF	TGTGCCAGCATGCAGGGACAGGGGAACTACGAGCAGTACTTC
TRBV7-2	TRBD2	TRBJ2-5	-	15	CASSWPSGAQETQYF	TGTGCCAGCAGCTGGCCTAGCGGGGCCCAAGAGACCCAGTACTTC
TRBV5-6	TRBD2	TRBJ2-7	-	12	CASSFAGGEQYF	TGTGCCAGCAGCTTTGCGGGGGGCGAGCAGTACTTC
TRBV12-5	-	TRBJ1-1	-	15	CASAARGGEDTEAFF	TGTGCTAGTGCCGCCCGTGGGGGGGAGGACACTGAAGCTTTCTTT
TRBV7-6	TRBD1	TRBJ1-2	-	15	CASSPGQGEYYGYTF	TGTGCCAGCAGCCCAGGACAGGGGGAGTACTATGGCTACACCTTC
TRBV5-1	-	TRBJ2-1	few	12	CASSLQGCEQFF	TGCGCCAGCAGCCTACAGGGTTGTGAGCAGTTCTTC
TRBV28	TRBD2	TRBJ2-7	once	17	CASSSPRGSGSSYEQYF	TGTGCCAGCAGTTCCCCCCGGGGTAGCGGGAGCTCCTACGAGCAGTACTTC
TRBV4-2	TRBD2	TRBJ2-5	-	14	CASSQPGGMETQYF	TGTGCCAGCAGCCAACCGGGAGGTATGGAGACCCAGTACTTC
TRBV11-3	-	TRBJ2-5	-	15	CASSLVAAGKETQYF	TGTGCCAGCAGCTTAGTTGCGGCAGGGAAAGAGACCCAGTACTTC
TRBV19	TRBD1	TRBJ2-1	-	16	CASSIVWDRAYNEQFF	TGTGCCAGTAGTATAGTCTGGGACAGGGCCTACAATGAGCAGTTCTTC
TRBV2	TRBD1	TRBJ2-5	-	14	CASREGTGTETQYF	TGTGCCAGCAGAGAAGGGACAGGGACGGAGACCCAGTACTTC
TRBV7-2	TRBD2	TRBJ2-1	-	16	CASSTRLAGGHNEQFF	TGTGCCAGCAGCACTCGACTAGCGGGGGGGCATAATGAGCAGTTCTTC
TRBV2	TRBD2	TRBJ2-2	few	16	CASTPRGSGGTGELFF	TGTGCCAGCACCCCGAGGGGTAGCGGGGGGACCGGGGAGCTGTTTTTT
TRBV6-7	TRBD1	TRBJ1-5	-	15	CASSYPDRGNQPQHF	TGTGCCAGCAGTTATCCAGACAGGGGCAATCAGCCCCAGCATTTT
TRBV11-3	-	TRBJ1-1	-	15	CASSLGAVRNTEAFF	TGTGCCAGCAGCTTGGGGGCGGTGCGGAACACTGAAGCTTTCTTT
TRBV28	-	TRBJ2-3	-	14	CASSLGGGRDTQYF	TGTGCCAGCAGTTTAGGCGGGGGCCGAGATACGCAGTATTTT
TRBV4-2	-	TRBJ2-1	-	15	CASSRALQDYNEQFF	TGTGCCAGCAGCCGGGCTTTACAGGATTACAATGAGCAGTTCTTC